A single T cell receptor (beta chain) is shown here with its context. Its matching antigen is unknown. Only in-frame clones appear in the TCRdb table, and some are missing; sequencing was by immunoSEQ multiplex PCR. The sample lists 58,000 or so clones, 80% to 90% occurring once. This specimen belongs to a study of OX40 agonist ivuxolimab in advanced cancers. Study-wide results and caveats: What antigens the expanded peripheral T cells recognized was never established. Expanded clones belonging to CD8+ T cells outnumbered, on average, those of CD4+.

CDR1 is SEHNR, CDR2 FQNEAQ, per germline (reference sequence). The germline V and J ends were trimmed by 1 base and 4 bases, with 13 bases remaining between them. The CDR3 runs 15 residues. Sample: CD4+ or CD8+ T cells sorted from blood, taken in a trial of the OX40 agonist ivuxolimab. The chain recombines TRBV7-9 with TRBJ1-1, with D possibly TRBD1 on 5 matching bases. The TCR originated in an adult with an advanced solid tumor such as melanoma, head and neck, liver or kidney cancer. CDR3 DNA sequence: TGTGCCAGCAGCTTAGAGGTGGGAAGGGGCACTGAAGCTTTCTTT. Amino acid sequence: CASSLEVGRGTEAFF.